This T cell receptor (beta chain) was retrieved from a study of T cell repertoires in cytomegalovirus infection. Trimming took off 6 bases at V and 15 bases at J, with 15 bases between the two ends. CDR1 is LNHDA and CDR2 is SQIVND in the germline V gene (reference sequence). There are 11 residues in the CDR3. Details on this clonotype: Its antigen is still unknown.

TCRdb analysed the reads with MiXCR anew, one entry per CDR3 protein. In the table there are around 120,000 distinct CDR3 sequences, under 30% of which are singletons. J is TRBJ1-5 and V is TRBV19; D remains ambiguous. The material sequenced was PBMCs, sequenced either directly or after in vitro stimulation (not recorded which). The clonotype comes from a human donor in good health (CMV status not recorded). Some clones in this sample may be carry-over from other donors' samples. In nucleotides, the CDR3 is TGTGCCAGTAGGTTAGGGCAGGACCGGCATTTT. Amino acids: CASRLGQDRHF.